This TCR beta chain was captured in a study of blood T cell repertoires in COVID-19. Study information: Collection of acute and convalescent COVID-19 samples took place in the United States, Italy and Spain.

Germline trimming cut 5 bases from V and 6 bases from J; bases unmatched to any gene: 8. The CDR3 loop spans 16 amino acids. Germline V gives CDR1 PRHDT, CDR2 FYEKMQ (reference sequence). Seattle's cohort entered during active infection and was followed longitudinally. TCRdb keeps only in-frame clones here, not all; method: immunoSEQ multiplex PCR. The table lists about 170,000 clones, approximately 84% of them singletons. The sequenced sample consisted of peripheral blood. The TCR originated in a woman of 80 years or more with COVID-19, enrolled during active disease. The J gene is TRBJ2-1, the V gene TRBV13, with TRBD2 matching over 12 bases. CDR3 protein: CASSPQLAGGINEQFF. CDR3 nucleotide sequence: TGTGCCAGCAGCCCCCAGCTAGCGGGGGGGATCAATGAGCAGTTCTTC.